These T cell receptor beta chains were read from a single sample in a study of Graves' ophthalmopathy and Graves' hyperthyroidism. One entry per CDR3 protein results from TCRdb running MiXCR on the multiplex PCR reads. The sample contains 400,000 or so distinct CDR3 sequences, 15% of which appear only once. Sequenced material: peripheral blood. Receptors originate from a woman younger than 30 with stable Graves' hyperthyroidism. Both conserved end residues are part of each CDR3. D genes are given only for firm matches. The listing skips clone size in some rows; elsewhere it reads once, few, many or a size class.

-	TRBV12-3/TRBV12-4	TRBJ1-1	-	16	CASEKKSGGSTTEAFF	TGTGCCAGCGAAAAAAAAAGCGGGGGGAGTACCACTGAAGCTTTCTTT
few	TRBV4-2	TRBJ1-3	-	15	CASSQYKSSGNTIYF	TGTGCCAGCAGCCAGTACAAGAGCTCTGGAAACACCATATATTTT
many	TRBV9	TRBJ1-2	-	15	CASSRYGGTSVGYTF	TGTGCCAGCAGCCGTTATGGGGGGACCTCGGTTGGCTACACCTTC
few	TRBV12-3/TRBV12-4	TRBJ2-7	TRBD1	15	CASSPGDRGTDEQYF	TGTGCCAGCAGTCCCGGGGACAGGGGGACCGACGAGCAGTACTTC
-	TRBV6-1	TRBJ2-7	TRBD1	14	CATSITGESYEQYF	TGTGCCACCTCCATAACAGGGGAATCCTACGAGCAGTACTTC
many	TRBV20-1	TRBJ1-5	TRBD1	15	CSALPGQGYNQPQHF	TGCAGTGCCTTACCGGGACAGGGGTACAATCAGCCCCAGCATTTT
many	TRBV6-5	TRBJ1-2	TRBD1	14	CASSLSGTGNGYTF	TGTGCCAGCAGTTTGTCCGGGACAGGAAATGGCTACACCTTC
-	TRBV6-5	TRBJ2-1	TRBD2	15	CASSDSSGGANEQFF	TGTGCCAGCAGTGACTCTAGCGGGGGGGCCAATGAGCAGTTCTTC
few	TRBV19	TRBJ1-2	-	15	CASSIGGRGNYGYTF	TGTGCCAGTAGTATAGGGGGGAGAGGAAACTATGGCTACACCTTC
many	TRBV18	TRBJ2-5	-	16	CASSHSPQGMWETQYF	TGTGCCAGCTCGCACTCCCCACAGGGTATGTGGGAGACCCAGTACTTC
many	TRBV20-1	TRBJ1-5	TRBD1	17	CSARITGDSKSNQPQHF	TGCAGTGCTAGAATAACAGGGGACAGCAAAAGCAATCAGCCCCAGCATTTT
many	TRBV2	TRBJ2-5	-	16	CASSYRILKYQETQYF	TGTGCCAGCAGTTACAGAATATTGAAGTACCAAGAGACCCAGTACTTC
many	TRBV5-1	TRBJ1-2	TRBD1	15	CASSLGDRRNYGYTF	TGCGCCAGCAGCTTGGGGGACAGAAGAAACTATGGCTACACCTTC
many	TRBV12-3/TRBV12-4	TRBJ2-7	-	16	CASSPPTGSSSYEQYF	TGTGCCAGCAGTCCCCCTACAGGATCCAGCTCCTACGAGCAGTACTTC
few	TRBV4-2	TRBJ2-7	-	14	CASSPETGWNEQYF	TGTGCCAGCAGTCCCGAAACAGGGTGGAACGAGCAGTACTTC
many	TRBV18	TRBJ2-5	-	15	CASSPHTEPKETQYF	TGTGCCAGCTCACCACACACAGAACCTAAAGAGACCCAGTACTTC
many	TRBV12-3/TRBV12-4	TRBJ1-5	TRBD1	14	CASSSTGMGIPQHF	TGTGCCAGCAGCTCGACAGGGATGGGGATTCCCCAGCATTTT
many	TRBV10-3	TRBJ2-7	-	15	CAISESNSQSYEQYF	TGTGCCATCAGTGAGTCGAACAGCCAATCCTACGAGCAGTACTTC
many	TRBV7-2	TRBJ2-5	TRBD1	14	CASSRDRGWETQYF	TGTGCCAGCAGCCGGGACAGGGGATGGGAGACCCAGTACTTC
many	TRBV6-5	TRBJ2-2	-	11	CASRITGELFF	TGTGCCAGCAGGATCACCGGGGAGCTGTTTTTT
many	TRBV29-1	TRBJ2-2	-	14	CSVAGAPSTGELFF	TGCAGCGTTGCAGGGGCGCCGAGCACCGGGGAGCTGTTTTTT
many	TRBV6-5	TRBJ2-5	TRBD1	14	CASSYDRVEETQYF	TGTGCCAGCAGTTACGACAGGGTTGAGGAGACCCAGTACTTC
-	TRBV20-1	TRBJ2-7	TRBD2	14	CSVSRLAGGREQYF	TGCAGTGTTTCCCGGCTAGCGGGGGGGCGCGAGCAGTACTTC
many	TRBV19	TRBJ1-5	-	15	CASSIWQVDEQPQHF	TGTGCCAGTAGTATATGGCAGGTGGATGAGCAGCCCCAGCATTTT
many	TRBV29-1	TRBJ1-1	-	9	CSAGLEAFF	TGCAGCGCCGGCCTTGAAGCTTTCTTT
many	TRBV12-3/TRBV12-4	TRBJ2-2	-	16	CASSLGGGWHTGELFF	TGTGCCAGCAGTTTAGGGGGGGGCTGGCACACCGGGGAGCTGTTTTTT
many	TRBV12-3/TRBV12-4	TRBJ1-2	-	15	CASSRWTVGDYGYTF	TGTGCCAGCAGTCGTTGGACAGTCGGGGACTATGGCTACACCTTC
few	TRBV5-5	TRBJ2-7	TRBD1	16	CASSELIGTGTYEQYF	TGTGCCAGCAGCGAGCTTATCGGGACAGGGACCTACGAGCAGTACTTC
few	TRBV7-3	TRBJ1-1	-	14	CASSERNRDTEAFF	TGTGCCAGCAGCGAAAGAAACAGGGACACTGAAGCTTTCTTT
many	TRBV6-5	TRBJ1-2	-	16	CASSPSGRTANYGYTF	TGTGCCAGCAGTCCGAGCGGCAGGACCGCTAACTATGGCTACACCTTC
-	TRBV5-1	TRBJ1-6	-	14	CASSLGRNNSPLHF	TGCGCCAGCAGCCTCGGAAGGAATAATTCACCCCTCCACTTT
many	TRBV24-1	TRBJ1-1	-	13	CATSQGAGTEAFF	TGTGCCACCAGCCAAGGAGCGGGCACTGAAGCTTTCTTT
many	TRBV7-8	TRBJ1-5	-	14	CASSLGTVNQPQHF	TGTGCCAGCAGTCTTGGGACGGTCAATCAGCCCCAGCATTTT
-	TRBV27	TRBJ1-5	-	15	CASSNRPAGNQPQHF	TGTGCCAGCAGTAATAGACCCGCAGGCAATCAGCCCCAGCATTTT
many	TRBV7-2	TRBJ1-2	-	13	CASSLGQTYGYTF	TGTGCCAGCAGCCTTGGACAGACCTATGGCTACACCTTC
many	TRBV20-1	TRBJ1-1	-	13	CSARDRGITEAFF	TGCAGTGCTAGAGATAGGGGGATTACTGAAGCTTTCTTT
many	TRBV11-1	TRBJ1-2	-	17	CASSRGGGGMKNYGYTF	TGTGCCAGCAGCCGCGGGGGAGGGGGAATGAAGAACTATGGCTACACCTTC
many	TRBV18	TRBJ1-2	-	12	CASSLDGLSYTF	TGTGCCAGCTCACTAGATGGCCTGAGCTACACCTTC
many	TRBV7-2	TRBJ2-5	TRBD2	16	CASSLVAGGLGGTQYF	TGTGCCAGCAGCTTAGTAGCGGGGGGGCTTGGCGGGACCCAGTACTTC
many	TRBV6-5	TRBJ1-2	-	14	CASSYRAQGEFYTF	TGTGCCAGCAGTTACAGGGCCCAGGGAGAATTCTACACCTTC
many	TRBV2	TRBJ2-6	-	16	CASSRGRGAGANVLTF	TGTGCCAGCAGTCGGGGCCGAGGGGCTGGGGCCAACGTCCTGACTTTC
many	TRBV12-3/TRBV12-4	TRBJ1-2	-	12	CASRSGLRGYTF	TGTGCCAGCAGGTCTGGTCTGAGGGGCTACACCTTC
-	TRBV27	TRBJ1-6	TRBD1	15	CASSLGQGVLSPLHF	TGTGCCAGCAGTTTAGGACAGGGGGTTCTCTCACCCCTCCACTTT
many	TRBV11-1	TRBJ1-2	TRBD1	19	CASRGTGENLYQNNYGYTF	TGTGCCAGCAGGGGGACAGGGGAGAACCTCTATCAGAATAACTATGGCTACACCTTC
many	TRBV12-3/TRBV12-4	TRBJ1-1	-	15	CASSLRWPGSAEAFF	TGTGCCAGCAGTTTAAGGTGGCCGGGTTCGGCCGAAGCTTTCTTT
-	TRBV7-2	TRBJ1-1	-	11	CASGWNAEAFF	TGTGCCAGCGGGTGGAACGCTGAAGCTTTCTTT